The 14 T cell receptor beta chains given below trace back to one sample, sequenced in a study of blood T cell repertoires in COVID-19 (dated by TCRdb to about 2020). The library was built by means of the immunoSEQ multiplex PCR assay. TCRdb took over this immuneACCESS table, retaining in-frame rearrangements with V and J assigned. Such tables are incomplete; in checked studies, under half of the missing clones stem from an unresolved V gene, and the remainder is unexplained. Counted in this sample were approximately 250,000 clones; 85% of them appeared once. Clones ranked in the top ten supply approximately 6.3% of the sample. The sequencing input was peripheral blood. These TCRs come from a woman aged 60-75 years with active or convalescent COVID-19.

This clone was counted a few times. The chain carries TRBV2 and TRBJ2-7; D possibly corresponds to TRBD1 (6 bases). Trimming stripped 8 bases from V and 4 bases from J, with 18 bases between. The CDR3 runs to 14 residues. The germline V gene has CDR1 SNHLY and CDR2 FYNNEI. CDR3 protein: CASGGDRSGYEQYF. The CDR3 DNA sequence: TGTGCCAGCGGGGGAGACAGGTCCGGGTACGAGCAGTACTTC.

For this clone: The DNA is omitted, as the CDR3 cannot be located on it reliably, and the CDR3 follows TCRdb's listing. The V call is TRBV3-1 (or the pseudogene TRBV3-2), the J call TRBJ2-7; TRBD2, as called in the table, went unchecked against the DNA. The CDR3 sequence runs 15 residues, both termini included. The germline CDR1 and CDR2 sequences are LGHDT and YNNKEL (reference sequence). The CDR3 spells CASSHGTSVGLGAYF.

V and J are TRBV24-1 and TRBJ1-2, with a possible D match to TRBD1 (6 bases). The length of the CDR3 is 17 residues. Trimming removed 3 bases at V and 6 bases at J, with 22 bases between. Germline loops: CDR1 KGHDR, CDR2 SFDVKD. CDR3 coding DNA: TGTGCCACCAGTGATCGAAGGGTAGGCAGGGGATTGCATGGCTACACCTTC. As protein: CATSDRRVGRGLHGYTF.

V and J are TRBV5-8 and TRBJ1-1; D is unresolved. CDR1 and CDR2 from the germline V gene are SGHTS and YDEGEE. The ends were cut back, 2 bases at V and 6 bases at J, with 5 bases in the middle. This CDR3 contains 11 residues. This chain's CDR3 is CASSLFAEAFF. The CDR3, as DNA: TGTGCCAGCAGCTTATTCGCTGAAGCTTTCTTT.

In this sample, this clone turned up a few times. The J gene is TRBJ1-3, the V gene TRBV5-1; no clear D gene. Germline V gene data show CDR1 as SGHRS and CDR2 as YFSETQ. The V end lost 0 bases, the J end lost 2 bases, and 12 bases lay between the germline ends. The CDR3 consists of 16 residues. CDR3 coding DNA: TGCGCCAGCAGCTTGGCCCTCAGCGGAACTGGAAACACCATATATTTT. Its translation is CASSLALSGTGNTIYF.

V and J are TRBV7-3 and TRBJ2-1; maybe TRBD2 (5 bases). The CDR3 has 17 amino acids. Germline CDR1 is SGHTA and CDR2 is FQGTGA. Trimming cost V 0 bases and J 3 bases, with 15 bases left between them. The CDR3 is CASSLTPRENLYNEQFF. The DNA of the CDR3 is TGTGCCAGCAGCTTAACCCCCCGGGAAAATCTCTACAATGAGCAGTTCTTC. The full variable domain, rest sourced from reference TRBV7-3 and TRBJ2-1, is GAGVSQTPSNKVTEKGKYVELRCDPISGHTALYWYRQSLGQGPEFLIYFQGTGAADDSGLPNDRFFAVRPEGSVSTLKIQRTERGDSAVYLCASSLTPRENLYNEQFFGPGTRLTVL.

The chain joins TRBV12-5 to TRBJ2-1; a possible D gene is TRBD2 (5 bases). The CDR3 is made up of 11 amino acids. The V and J ends lost 10 bases and 10 bases respectively, with 14 bases between them. Germline loops: CDR1 LGHNT, CDR2 FRNRAP. The CDR3: CATHGRVEQFF. The CDR3 DNA is TGTGCTACCCACGGGCGGGTCGAGCAGTTCTTC.

V is TRBV14 and J is TRBJ2-1; D is uncertain. Germline V lookup: CDR1 SGHDN, CDR2 FVKESK. This CDR3 contains 15 residues. V lost 0 bases to trimming and J lost 4 bases, with 10 bases between them. CDR3 loop: CASSQDEATYNEQFF. The CDR3 nucleotides read TGTGCCAGCAGCCAAGATGAGGCAACATACAATGAGCAGTTCTTC.

This clone came up many times. V and J are TRBV6-5 and TRBJ1-1, with D perhaps matching TRBD1 (6 bases). V lost 7 bases and J 5 bases, leaving 11 bases between the germline ends. From germline, CDR1 is MNHEY and CDR2 SVGAGI. The CDR3 contains 12 residues. The CDR3 nucleotides read TGTGCCAGCACTCTCGACAGGACTGAAGCTTTCTTT. As protein: CASTLDRTEAFF.

The V gene is TRBV7-9, the J gene TRBJ1-4, with TRBD1 as a possible D gene (6 bases). Deletions cut 3 bases from V and 4 bases from J, with 15 bases between. The CDR3 is 16 amino acids. CDR1 and CDR2 (germline): SEHNR, FQNEAQ (reference sequence). CDR3 DNA sequence: TGTGCCAGCAGCTTGGGCCCTGGACAGTTTAATGAAAAACTGTTTTTT. Translation gives CASSLGPGQFNEKLFF.

The chain uses TRBV5-4 and TRBJ2-5; TRBD1 aligns across 10 bases. V lost 3 bases and J lost 4; bases outside the gene matches: 6. Looked up from germline, CDR1 is SGHNT and CDR2 is YYREEE (reference sequence). The CDR3 spans 15 residues. The CDR3 DNA sequence: TGTGCCAGCAGCTGGCCCGACAGGGGGCCAGAGACCCAGTACTTC. Its protein is CASSWPDRGPETQYF.

This clone was observed a handful of times. V gene TRBV2 combines with J gene TRBJ1-2; D not certain. This CDR3 region has 13 residues. V shed 7 bases and J shed 7 bases, with 16 bases lying between them. Germline V gene data show CDR1 as SNHLY and CDR2 as FYNNEI. The CDR3 DNA reads as TGTGCCAGCATAGAGGTAACCATCGGTGGCTACACCTTC. The encoded protein is CASIEVTIGGYTF.

The chain uses TRBV18 and TRBJ2-1; 11 bases line up with TRBD2. Trimming cost V 2 bases and J 9 bases; bases outside gene matches: 12. Germline V gene sequence: CDR1 KGHSH, CDR2 LQKENI. The CDR3 runs to 17 residues. The DNA for the CDR3 is TGTGCCAGCTCACCATCTCTAGCTAGCGGGGGGTCGACTGAGCAGTTCTTC. Translation gives CASSPSLASGGSTEQFF.

The genes are TRBV28 and TRBJ2-7; 9 nucleotides align to TRBD1. With V trimmed by 5 bases and J by 7 bases, 3 bases remained unmatched. Germline V gene data show CDR1 as MDHEN and CDR2 as SYDVKM. The CDR3 totals 12 residues. Here the CDR3 reads CASSIGTGEQYV. The CDR3, as DNA: TGTGCCAGCAGTATCGGGACAGGGGAGCAGTACGTC.